The following is a T cell receptor beta chain sequence with its context. Its antigen remains unidentified. Base qualities were left out, and no much larger clone turns up one base away. There are 15 amino acids in the CDR3, from cysteine to phenylalanine inclusive. The kept DNA is CDR3 alone, 45 bases in frame from the first base. The germline V gene encodes CDR1 MNHNS and CDR2 SASEGT. Between the V and J ends, shortened by 3 bases and 3 bases respectively, the junction contains 13 bases. Synthetic TCR analog templates were spiked into each PCR to estimate absolute template abundance from read counts. The immunoSEQ assay was used to amplify TCRbeta CDR3 regions from genomic DNA with bias-controlled V and J gene primers. Rearranged TCRbeta segments were sequenced at approximately 20X coverage. Per the source publication's procedure: Clustering was used to correct sequencing errors, and CDR3s were annotated against IMGT to assign V, D and J genes. Out-of-frame and stop-codon sequences were excluded, and only productive TCRbeta rearrangements were used in downstream analyses. Clonality was computed as one minus Shannon entropy normalized by the log of the number of unique productive sequences. Clones differing between time points or between blood and tumor were identified using Fisher's exact test with Benjamini-Hochberg correction, with an adjusted p below 0.01 applied as the threshold. The immuneACCESS repertoire file appears here via TCRdb, limited to in-frame rearrangements. These files lack a portion of the clones; in checked studies, under half of the deficit traces to unresolved V genes, and the cause of the others is not known. That table supplies the V and J calls and clone size; D and trimming were determined from the DNA. In this sample the table shows more than 45,000 clones, roughly 82% of which occur a single time. Almost 4.5% of the sample belongs to the ten largest clones.

A cohort of 25 to 30 patients with locally advanced or metastatic urothelial carcinoma, treated at Memorial Sloan Kettering on a trial protocol, was included. Peripheral blood mononuclear cells were collected pretreatment and during treatment, at between 1 and 8 total time points per patient. The Qiagen DNeasy Blood extraction kit was used to purify genomic DNA from total PBMCs and from tumor samples. PBMCs were collected pretreatment and during treatment, and were isolated and stored as previously described. The data were obtained in a study of PD-L1 blockade in urothelial cancer (dated by TCRdb to the late 2010s). Some background on the complete study: All patients started therapy around 2014 and received atezolizumab 1,200 mg intravenously every 3 weeks. About nine tenths of the roughly 29 patients were males with bladder-origin urothelial cancer, and 18 of 29 reported a prior smoking history. Patients had an ECOG performance status of 0 or 1 and had received between 0 and 3 prior chemotherapy regimens. Blood samples were analyzed at 3 weeks after treatment start (second dose) and at 6 weeks after treatment start. Blood samples gave a median of 141,255 T cells and approximately 81,000 unique TCRs, with a median clonality of around 0.08. An exploratory multi-omic analysis was conducted of the somatic, immune and clinical correlates of response to PD-L1 blockade with atezolizumab in urothelial cancer. Pretreatment tumor samples, along with matched peripheral blood collected serially before and after atezolizumab treatment, underwent TCR sequencing. Durable clinical benefit was defined as progression-free survival longer than 6 months, and TCR features were also tested against progression-free and overall survival. In the same patients who had TCR sequencing, pretreatment tumors also underwent whole exome sequencing and RNA sequencing. Durable clinical benefit was achieved by nine patients and was not achieved by 20 patients. Over 28 patients had pretreatment blood TCR-seq, roughly 24 had at least one posttreatment blood collection, and roughly 24 had tumor TCR-seq. Findings and caveats that apply to the study as a whole: Patients with durable benefit showed greater expansion of tumor-associated TCR clones in peripheral blood 3 weeks after starting treatment (n of about 20, p = 0.022). A pretreatment peripheral blood TCR clonality below the median was linked to improved progression-free and overall survival. Small sample size (n ≈ 28) and many exploratory analyses mean the results are intended to be hypothesis-generating.

This clonotype originated in a man in his 70s with urothelial cancer. This sample comprised PBMCs, obtained around atezolizumab (anti-PD-L1) treatment. In this chain, TRBV6-1 is recombined with TRBJ2-3; the D region possibly corresponds to TRBD1 (5 bases align). The DNA reads as follows: TGTGCCAGCAGTGACAGCAGGGTTCGGACAGATACGCAGTATTTT. Translated, it reads CASSDSRVRTDTQYF.